The T cell receptor beta chain described here comes from a study of blood T cell repertoires in COVID-19. Study-level background: PBMCs, B-cell-depleted T cells, or T cells provided the cDNA or gDNA that made up the material.

Here immunoSEQ multiplex PCR was the method, and the copy in TCRdb shows in-frame clones only, minus some. The table has approximately 250,000 clones, 75% to 90% seen once. Germline lookup yields CDR1 SGHRS and CDR2 YFSETQ. Trimming shortened V by 0 bases and J by 5 bases, and 17 bases separated the two germline ends. The CDR3 is 16 amino acids. The specimen sequenced was PBMCs or T cells enriched from blood (not recorded which). The TCR sequence derives from a woman between 25 and 40 years old with acute COVID-19. The chain employs TRBV5-1 and TRBJ2-5, with D perhaps TRBD2 (5 bases). The DNA for the CDR3 is TGCGCCAGCAGCTTGGGCGAGGGCGTAGGGATGGAGACCCAGTACTTC. Amino acids: CASSLGEGVGMETQYF.